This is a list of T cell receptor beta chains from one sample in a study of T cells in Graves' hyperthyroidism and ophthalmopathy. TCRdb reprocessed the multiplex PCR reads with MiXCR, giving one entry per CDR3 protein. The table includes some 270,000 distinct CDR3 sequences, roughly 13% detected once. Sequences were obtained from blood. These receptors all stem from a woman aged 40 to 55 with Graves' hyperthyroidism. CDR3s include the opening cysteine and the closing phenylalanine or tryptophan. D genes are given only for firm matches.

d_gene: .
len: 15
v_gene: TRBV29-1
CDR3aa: CSVDEDVLGANVLTF

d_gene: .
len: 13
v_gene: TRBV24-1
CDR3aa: CATSGSATDIQYF

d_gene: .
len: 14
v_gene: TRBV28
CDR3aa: CASRVSGRAYEQYF

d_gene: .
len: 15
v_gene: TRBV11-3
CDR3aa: CASSLDWGYGTEAFF

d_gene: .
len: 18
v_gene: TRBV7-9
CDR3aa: CASSPQGQGFSGANVLTF

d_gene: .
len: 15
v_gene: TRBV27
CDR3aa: CASSFDGGAGQPQHF

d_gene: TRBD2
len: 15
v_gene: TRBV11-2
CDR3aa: CASSSGLAGQGTQYF

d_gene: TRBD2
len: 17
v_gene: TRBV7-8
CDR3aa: CASSLTPYSGNGETQYF

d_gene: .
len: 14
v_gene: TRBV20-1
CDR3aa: CSASPGAGADTQYF

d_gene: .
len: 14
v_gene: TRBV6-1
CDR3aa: CASSEIGQGVDYTF

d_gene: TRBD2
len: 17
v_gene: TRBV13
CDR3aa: CASSYGTGLESSYEQYF

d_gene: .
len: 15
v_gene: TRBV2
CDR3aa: CASSEWIRSSYEQYF

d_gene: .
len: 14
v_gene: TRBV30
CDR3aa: CAWSVQRASNEQFF

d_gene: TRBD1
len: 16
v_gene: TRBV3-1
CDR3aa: CASSNRRAGGEQPQHF

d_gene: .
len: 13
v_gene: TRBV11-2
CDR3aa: CASYRPGSYEQYF

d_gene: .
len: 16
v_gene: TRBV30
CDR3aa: CARKQGSHWMNTEAFF

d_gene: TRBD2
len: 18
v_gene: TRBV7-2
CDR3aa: CASSLAGLAGDWGYEQYF

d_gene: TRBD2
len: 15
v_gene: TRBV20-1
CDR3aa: CSAPSGRARTDTQYF

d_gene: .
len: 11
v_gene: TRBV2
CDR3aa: CASSERAIQYF

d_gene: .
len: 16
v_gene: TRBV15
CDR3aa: CATSRDGPRVNTEAFF

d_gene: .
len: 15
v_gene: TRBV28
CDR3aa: CASALESGSYNEQFF

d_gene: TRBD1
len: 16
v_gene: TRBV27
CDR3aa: CASSDRDRGLEEKLFF

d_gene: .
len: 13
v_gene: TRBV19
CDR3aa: CASSITVNTEAFF

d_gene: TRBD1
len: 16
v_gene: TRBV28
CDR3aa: CASSPHRTGFIYEQYF

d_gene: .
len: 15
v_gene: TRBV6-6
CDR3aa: CASSYSIGTATEAFF

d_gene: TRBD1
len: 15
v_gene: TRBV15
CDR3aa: CATSTTGQKNTEAFF

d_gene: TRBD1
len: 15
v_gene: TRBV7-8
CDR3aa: CASSPRQGRYNEQFF

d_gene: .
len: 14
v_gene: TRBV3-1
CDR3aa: CASSRRGNTDTQYF

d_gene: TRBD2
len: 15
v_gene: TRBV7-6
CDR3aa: CASSLGGGFYNEQFF

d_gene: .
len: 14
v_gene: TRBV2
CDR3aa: CASSRTEQNTEAFF

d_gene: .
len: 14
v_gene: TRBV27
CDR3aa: CASSTTLETDTQYF

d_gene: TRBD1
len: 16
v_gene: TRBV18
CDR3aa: CASSTRGDSSTDTQYF

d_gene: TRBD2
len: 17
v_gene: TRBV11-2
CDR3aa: CASSFYSGLASTYEQYF

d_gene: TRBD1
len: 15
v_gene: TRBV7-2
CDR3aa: CASSLVPDRKETQYF

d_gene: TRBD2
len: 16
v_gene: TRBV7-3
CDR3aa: CASSLGPSGSTDTQYF

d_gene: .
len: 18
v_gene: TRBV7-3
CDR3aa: CASSLPGPPSVDTGELFF

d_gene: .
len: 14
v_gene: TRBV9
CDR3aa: CASSVDGGGYGYTF

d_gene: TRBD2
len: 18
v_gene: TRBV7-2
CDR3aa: CASSPGLAGVKGTGELFF

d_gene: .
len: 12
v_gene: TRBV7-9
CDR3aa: CASRRGSNEAFF

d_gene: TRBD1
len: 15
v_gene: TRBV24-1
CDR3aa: CATSRGTGAWNEQFF

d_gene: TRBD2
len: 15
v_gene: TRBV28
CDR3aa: CASRAGLAGVYEQFF

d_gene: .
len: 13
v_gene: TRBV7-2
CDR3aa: CASSLEVNQPQHF

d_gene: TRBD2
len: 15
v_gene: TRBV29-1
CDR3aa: CSAELAGALSYEQYF

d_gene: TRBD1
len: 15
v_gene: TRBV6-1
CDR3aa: CASSSGQGARETQYF

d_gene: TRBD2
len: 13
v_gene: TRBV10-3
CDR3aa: CAIRGTSRDEQYF

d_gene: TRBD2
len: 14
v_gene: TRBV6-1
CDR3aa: CASALAGGTGELFF

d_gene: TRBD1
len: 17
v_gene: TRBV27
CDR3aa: CASSFWGQGLNTGELFF

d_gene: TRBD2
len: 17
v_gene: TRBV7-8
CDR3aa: CASSLVWASGGTDTQYF

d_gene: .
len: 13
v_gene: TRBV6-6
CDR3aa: CASSYRDYNEQFF

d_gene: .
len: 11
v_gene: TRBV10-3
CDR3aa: CAIRQDYGYTF